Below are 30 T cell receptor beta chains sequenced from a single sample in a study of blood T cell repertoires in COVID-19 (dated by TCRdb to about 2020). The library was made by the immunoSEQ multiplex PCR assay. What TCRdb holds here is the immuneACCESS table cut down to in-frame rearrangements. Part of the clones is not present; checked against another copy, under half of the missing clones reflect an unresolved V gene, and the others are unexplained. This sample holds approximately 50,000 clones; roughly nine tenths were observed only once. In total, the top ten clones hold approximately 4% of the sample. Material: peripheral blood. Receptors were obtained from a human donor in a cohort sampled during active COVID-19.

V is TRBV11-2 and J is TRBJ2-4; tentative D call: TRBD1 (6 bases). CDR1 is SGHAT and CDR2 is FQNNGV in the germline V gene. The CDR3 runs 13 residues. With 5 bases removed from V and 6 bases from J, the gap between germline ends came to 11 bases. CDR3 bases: TGTGCCAGCAGCGGGGGCCGGCTAAACATTCAGTACTTC. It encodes CASSGGRLNIQYF.

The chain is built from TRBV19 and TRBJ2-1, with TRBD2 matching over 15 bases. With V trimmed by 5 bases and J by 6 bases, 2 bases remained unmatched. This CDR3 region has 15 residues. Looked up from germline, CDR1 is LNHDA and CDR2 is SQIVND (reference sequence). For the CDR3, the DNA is TGTGCCAGTAGTGGGGGACTAGCGGGGGGCAATGAGCAGTTCTTC. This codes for CASSGGLAGGNEQFF.

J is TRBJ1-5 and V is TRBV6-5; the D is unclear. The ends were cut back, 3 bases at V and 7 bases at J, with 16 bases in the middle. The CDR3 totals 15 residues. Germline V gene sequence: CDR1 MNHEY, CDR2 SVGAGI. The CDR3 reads CASSYAVPRGQPQHF. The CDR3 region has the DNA TGTGCCAGCAGTTATGCAGTACCCCGAGGGCAGCCCCAGCATTTT.

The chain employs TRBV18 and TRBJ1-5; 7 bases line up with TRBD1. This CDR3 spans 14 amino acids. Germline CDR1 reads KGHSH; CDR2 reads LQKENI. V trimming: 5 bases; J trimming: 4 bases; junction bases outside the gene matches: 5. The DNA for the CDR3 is TGTGCCAGCTCAGGGCCAGGGGGGAATCAGCCCCAGCATTTT. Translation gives CASSGPGGNQPQHF.

CDR3 DNA sequence: TGTGCCAGCAGAGCCGGGACTAGCTTTTACGAGCAGTACTTC. It encodes CASRAGTSFYEQYF. This chain uses TRBV6-5 with TRBJ2-7; the match to TRBD2 covers 9 bases. With 6 bases clipped from V and 4 bases from J, the junction kept 7 bases outside the gene matches. This CDR3 has 14 residues. Germline loops: CDR1 MNHEY, CDR2 SVGAGI.

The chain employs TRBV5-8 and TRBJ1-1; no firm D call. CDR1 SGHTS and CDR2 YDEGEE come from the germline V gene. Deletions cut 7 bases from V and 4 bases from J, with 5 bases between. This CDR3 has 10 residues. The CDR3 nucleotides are TGTGCCAGCTCCGGCACTGAAGCTTTCTTT. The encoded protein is CASSGTEAFF.

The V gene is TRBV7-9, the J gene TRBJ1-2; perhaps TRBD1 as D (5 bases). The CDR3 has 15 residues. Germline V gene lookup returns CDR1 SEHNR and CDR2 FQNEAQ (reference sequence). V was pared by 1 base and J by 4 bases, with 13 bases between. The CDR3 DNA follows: TGTGCCAGCAGCTTAGGGGGCGCTACCCTCTATGGCTACACCTTC. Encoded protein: CASSLGGATLYGYTF.

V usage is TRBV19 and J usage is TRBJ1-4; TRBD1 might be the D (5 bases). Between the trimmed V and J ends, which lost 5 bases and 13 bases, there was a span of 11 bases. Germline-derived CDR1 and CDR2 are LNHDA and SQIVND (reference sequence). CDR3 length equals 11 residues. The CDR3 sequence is CASSPSQGLFF. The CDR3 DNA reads TGTGCCAGTAGTCCCTCTCAGGGACTGTTTTTT.

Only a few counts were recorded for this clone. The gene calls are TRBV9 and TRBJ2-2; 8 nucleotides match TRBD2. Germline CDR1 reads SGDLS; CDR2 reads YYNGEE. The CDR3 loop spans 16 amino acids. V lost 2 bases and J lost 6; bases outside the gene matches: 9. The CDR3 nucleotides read TGTGCCAGCAGCGTGGGGAGCGGGAGAAGGGCCGGGGAGCTGTTTTTT. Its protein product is CASSVGSGRRAGELFF.

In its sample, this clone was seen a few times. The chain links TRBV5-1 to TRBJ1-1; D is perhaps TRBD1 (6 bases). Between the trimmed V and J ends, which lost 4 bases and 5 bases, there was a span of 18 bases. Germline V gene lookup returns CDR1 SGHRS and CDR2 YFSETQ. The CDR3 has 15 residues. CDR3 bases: TGCGCCAGCAGCACCGGGACAACGGGGAAAACTGAAGCTTTCTTT. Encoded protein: CASSTGTTGKTEAFF. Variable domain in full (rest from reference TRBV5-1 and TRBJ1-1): KAGVTQTPRYLIKTRGQQVTLSCSPISGHRSVSWYQQTPGQGLQFLFEYFSETQRNKGNFPGRFSGRQFSNSRSEMNVSTLELGDSALYLCASSTGTTGKTEAFFGQGTRLTVV.

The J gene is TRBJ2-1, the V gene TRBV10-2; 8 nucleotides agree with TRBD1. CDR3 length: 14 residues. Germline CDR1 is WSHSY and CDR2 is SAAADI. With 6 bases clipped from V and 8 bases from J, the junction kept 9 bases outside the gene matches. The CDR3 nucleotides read TGCGCCAGCAGATCAGGGGGCACAAACCATGAGCAGTTCTTC. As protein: CASRSGGTNHEQFF.

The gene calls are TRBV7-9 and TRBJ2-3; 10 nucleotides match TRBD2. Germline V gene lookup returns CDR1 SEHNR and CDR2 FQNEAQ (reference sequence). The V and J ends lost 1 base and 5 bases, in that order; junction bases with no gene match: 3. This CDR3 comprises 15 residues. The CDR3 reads CASSLGRLAGDTQYF. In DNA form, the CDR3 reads TGTGCCAGCAGCTTAGGCAGACTAGCGGGAGATACGCAGTATTTT.

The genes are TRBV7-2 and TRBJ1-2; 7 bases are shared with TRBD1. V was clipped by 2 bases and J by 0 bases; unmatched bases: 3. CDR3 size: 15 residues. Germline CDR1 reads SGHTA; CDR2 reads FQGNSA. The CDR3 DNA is TGTGCCAGCAGCTTAACCGGGACAGCTAACTATGGCTACACCTTC. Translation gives CASSLTGTANYGYTF.

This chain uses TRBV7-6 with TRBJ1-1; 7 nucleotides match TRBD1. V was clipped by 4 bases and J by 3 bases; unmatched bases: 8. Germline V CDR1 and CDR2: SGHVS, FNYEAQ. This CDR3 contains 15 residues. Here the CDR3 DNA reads TGTGCCAGCAGCTCGCGACAGGGTTTGGACACTGAAGCTTTCTTT. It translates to CASSSRQGLDTEAFF. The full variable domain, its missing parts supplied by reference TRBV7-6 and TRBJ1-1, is GAGVSQSPRYKVTKRGQDVALRCDPISGHVSLYWYRQALGQGPEFLTYFNYEAQQDKSGLPNDRFSAERPEGSISTLTIQRTEQRDSAMYRCASSSRQGLDTEAFFGQGTRLTVV.

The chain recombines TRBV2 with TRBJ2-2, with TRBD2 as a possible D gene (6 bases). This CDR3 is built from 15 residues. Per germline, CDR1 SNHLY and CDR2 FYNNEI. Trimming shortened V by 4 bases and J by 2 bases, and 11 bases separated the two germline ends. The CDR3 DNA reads TGTGCCAGCAGTGTGCTGGGGGGTAACACCGGGGAGCTGTTTTTT. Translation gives CASSVLGGNTGELFF.

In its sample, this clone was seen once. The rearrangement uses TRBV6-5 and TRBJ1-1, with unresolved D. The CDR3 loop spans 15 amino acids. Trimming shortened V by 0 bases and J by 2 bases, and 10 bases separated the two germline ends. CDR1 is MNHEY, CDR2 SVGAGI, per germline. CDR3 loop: CASSYSYGANTEAFF. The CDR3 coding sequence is TGTGCCAGCAGTTACTCCTATGGAGCCAACACTGAAGCTTTCTTT.

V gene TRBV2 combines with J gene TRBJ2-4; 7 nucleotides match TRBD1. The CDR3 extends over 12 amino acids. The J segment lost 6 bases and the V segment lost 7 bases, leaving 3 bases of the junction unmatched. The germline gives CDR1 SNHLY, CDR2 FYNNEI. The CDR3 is CASTGTVNIQYF. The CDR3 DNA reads TGTGCCAGCACCGGGACAGTAAACATTCAGTACTTC.

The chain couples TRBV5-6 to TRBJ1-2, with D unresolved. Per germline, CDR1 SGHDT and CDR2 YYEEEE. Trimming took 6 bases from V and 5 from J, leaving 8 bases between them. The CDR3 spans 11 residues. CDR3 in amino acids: CASTRRYGYTF. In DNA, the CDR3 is TGTGCCAGCACCCGGAGATATGGCTACACCTTC.

For the CDR3, the DNA is TGTGCCAGTAACCCGGGACAGCCTGGAAACACCATATATTTT. Protein: CASNPGQPGNTIYF. The rearrangement joins TRBV19 to TRBJ1-3; 7 nucleotides line up with TRBD1. CDR3 size: 14 residues. With V trimmed by 7 bases and J by 2 bases, 5 bases remained unmatched. The germline CDR1 and CDR2 sequences are LNHDA and SQIVND (reference sequence).

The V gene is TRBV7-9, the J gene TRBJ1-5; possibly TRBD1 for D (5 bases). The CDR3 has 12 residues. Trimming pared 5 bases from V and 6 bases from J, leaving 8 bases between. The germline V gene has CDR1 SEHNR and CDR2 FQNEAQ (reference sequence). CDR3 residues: CASSLDSQPQHF. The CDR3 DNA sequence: TGTGCCAGCAGCCTAGACAGTCAGCCCCAGCATTTT.

DNA of the CDR3: TGCGCCAGCAGCTTGGGGGCGTCTAATGAAAAACTGTTTTTT. Translated, it gives CASSLGASNEKLFF. The V gene is TRBV5-1, the J gene TRBJ1-4, with D unresolved. With 0 bases removed from V and 3 bases from J, the gap between germline ends came to 6 bases. CDR3 length: 14 amino acids. The germline gives CDR1 SGHRS, CDR2 YFSETQ.

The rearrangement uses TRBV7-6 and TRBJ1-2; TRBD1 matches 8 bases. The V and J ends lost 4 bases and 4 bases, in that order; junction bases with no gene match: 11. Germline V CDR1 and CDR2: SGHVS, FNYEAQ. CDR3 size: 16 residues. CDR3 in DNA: TGTGCCAGCAGCTATAGTGCAGGGGGCGAAAGCTATGGCTACACCTTC. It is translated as CASSYSAGGESYGYTF. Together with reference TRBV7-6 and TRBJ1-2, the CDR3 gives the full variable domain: GAGVSQSPRYKVTKRGQDVALRCDPISGHVSLYWYRQALGQGPEFLTYFNYEAQQDKSGLPNDRFSAERPEGSISTLTIQRTEQRDSAMYRCASSYSAGGESYGYTFGSGTRLTVV.

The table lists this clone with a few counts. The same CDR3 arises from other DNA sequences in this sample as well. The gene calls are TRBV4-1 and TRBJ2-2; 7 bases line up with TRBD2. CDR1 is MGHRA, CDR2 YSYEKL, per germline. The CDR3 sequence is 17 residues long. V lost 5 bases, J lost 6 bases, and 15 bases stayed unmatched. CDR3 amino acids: CASSSRETSQGAGELFF. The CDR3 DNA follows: TGCGCCAGCAGCTCCCGTGAGACTAGCCAGGGAGCCGGGGAGCTGTTTTTT.

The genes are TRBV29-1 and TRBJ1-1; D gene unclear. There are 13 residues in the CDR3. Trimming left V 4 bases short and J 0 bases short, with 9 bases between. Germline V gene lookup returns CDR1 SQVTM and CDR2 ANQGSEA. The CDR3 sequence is CSVVIALNTEAFF. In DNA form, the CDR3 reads TGCAGCGTTGTAATAGCCTTGAACACTGAAGCTTTCTTT.

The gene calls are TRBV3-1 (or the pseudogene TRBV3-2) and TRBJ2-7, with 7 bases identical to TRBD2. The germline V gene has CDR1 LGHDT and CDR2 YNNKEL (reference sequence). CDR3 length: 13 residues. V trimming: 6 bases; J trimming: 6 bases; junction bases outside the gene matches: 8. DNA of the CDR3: TGTGCCAGCAGTCGAGGCTCTAGCGGCGAGCAGTACGTC. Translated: CASSRGSSGEQYV.

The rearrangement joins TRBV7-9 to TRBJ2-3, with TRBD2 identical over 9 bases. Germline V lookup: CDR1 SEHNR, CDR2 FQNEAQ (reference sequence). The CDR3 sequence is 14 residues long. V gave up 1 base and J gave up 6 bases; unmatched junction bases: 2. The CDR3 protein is CASSLDSGSDTQYF. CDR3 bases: TGTGCCAGCAGCTTAGATAGCGGGAGTGATACGCAGTATTTT.

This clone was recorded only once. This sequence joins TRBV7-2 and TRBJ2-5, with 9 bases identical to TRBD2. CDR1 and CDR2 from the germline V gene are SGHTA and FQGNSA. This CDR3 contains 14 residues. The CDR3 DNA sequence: TGTAGCGGGAGGGCGTGGGGGGGCCAAGAGACCCAGTACTTC. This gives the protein CSGRAWGGQETQYF. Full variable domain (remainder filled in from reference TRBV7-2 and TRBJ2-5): GAGVSQSPSNKVTEKGKDVELRCDPISGHTALYWYRQSLGQGLEFLIYFQGNSAPDKSGLPSDRFSAERTGGSVSTLTIQRTQQEDSAVYLCSGRAWGGQETQYFGPGTRLLVL.

CDR3 nucleotide sequence: TGTGCCGCGCAGGGGAATAGCAATCAGCCCCAGCATTTT. This translates into CAAQGNSNQPQHF. The gene calls are TRBV10-3 and TRBJ1-5, with a possible D match to TRBD1 (6 bases). Per the germline V gene, CDR1 is ENHRY and CDR2 is SYGVKD. The CDR3 length is 13 residues. Trimming took off 11 bases at V and 0 bases at J, with 11 bases between the two ends.

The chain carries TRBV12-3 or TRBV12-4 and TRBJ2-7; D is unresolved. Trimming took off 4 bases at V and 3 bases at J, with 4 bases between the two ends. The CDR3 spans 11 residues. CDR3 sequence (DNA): TGTGCCAGCAGTTCCCACTACGAGCAGTACTTC. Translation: CASSSHYEQYF.

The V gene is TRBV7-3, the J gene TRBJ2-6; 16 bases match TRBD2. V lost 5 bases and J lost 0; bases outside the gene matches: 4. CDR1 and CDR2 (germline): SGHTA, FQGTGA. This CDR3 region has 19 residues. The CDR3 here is CASSQGLAGGSSGANVLTF. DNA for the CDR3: TGTGCCAGCAGCCAGGGACTAGCGGGAGGGAGCTCTGGGGCCAACGTCCTGACTTTC.